This T cell receptor beta chain was documented in a study of Ad26.COV2.S vaccination and SARS-CoV-2 variants. The protocol was immunoSEQ multiplex PCR, while the TCRdb copy is restricted to in-frame clones and leaves out a portion. The repertoire holds about 350,000 clones, with about 90% as singletons. Study outcomes and limitations: Reportedly, after vaccination the spike-specific CD8+ and CD4+ T cell responses displayed substantial breadth.

In the case of this clone: Its cognate antigen is unknown.

The germline V and J ends were trimmed by 6 bases and 4 bases, with 18 bases remaining between them. Germline V CDR1 and CDR2: SNHLY, FYNNEI. The CDR3 has 15 residues. Material: peripheral blood, obtained after recovery from COVID-19. This chain uses TRBV2 with TRBJ2-5, with D uncertain. The TCR sequence derives from a human donor who had recovered from COVID-19. CDR3 sequence reads: CASSRPTKGGETQYF. CDR3 in DNA: TGTGCCAGCAGCCGGCCTACCAAAGGCGGAGAGACCCAGTACTTC.